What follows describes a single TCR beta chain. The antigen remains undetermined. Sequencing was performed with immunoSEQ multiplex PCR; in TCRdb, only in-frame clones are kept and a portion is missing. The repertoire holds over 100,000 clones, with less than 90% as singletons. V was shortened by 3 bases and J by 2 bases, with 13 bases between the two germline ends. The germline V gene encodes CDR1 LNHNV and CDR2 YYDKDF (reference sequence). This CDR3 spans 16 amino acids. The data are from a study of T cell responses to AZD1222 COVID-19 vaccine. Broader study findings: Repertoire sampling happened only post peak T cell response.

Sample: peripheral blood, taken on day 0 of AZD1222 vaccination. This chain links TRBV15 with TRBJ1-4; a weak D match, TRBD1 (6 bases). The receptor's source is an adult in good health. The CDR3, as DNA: TGTGCCACCAGCAGCAAGAACAGGGCTACTAATGAAAAACTGTTTTTT. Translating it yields CATSSKNRATNEKLFF.